This T cell receptor beta chain was retrieved from a study of cytomegalovirus exposure and HLA in healthy donors. The table lists this clone with a count of one. V was clipped by 5 bases and J by 4 bases; unmatched bases: 15. Looked up from germline, CDR1 is SNHLY and CDR2 is FYNNEI. This CDR3 contains 17 residues. PCR primers comprised 60 Vbeta and 13 Jbeta primers. Measured with immunoSEQ multiplex PCR; TCRdb has only the in-frame clones, and not every one. Among about 190,000 clones listed, around 86% were seen once. Sequenced: PBMCs. The source is a man under 40 in good health and CMV-seronegative. The rearrangement uses TRBV2 and TRBJ2-7; 9 bases agree with TRBD1. CDR3 DNA sequence: TGTGCCAGCAGTTACTCTCGGCCAGGGACAGGGCAATACGAGCAGTACTTC. This encodes CASSYSRPGTGQYEQYF.